This record covers a single TCR beta chain. The antigen remains undetermined. Naive CD8 cells, CD45RO-negative and positively selected for CCR7, excluded terminally differentiated effector memory CD45RA+ cells. The genomic DNA of each subset was split evenly across several immunoSEQ plates. Sequenced by immunoSEQ multiplex PCR; TCRdb stores in-frame clones only, minus some. This sample yields about 2 million clones, of which about 95% are seen a single time; around 1% belongs to the top ten. The CDR3 consists of 11 residues. Germline CDR1 MNHEY, CDR2 SMNVEV (reference sequence). Trimming removed 2 bases at V and 8 bases at J, with 4 bases between. These data come from a study of shared clonotypes between healthy human individuals. Whole-study findings and limits: Measured sharing among donors was expected to vary with sequencing depth. In the sorted subsets, rarefaction showed sequencing was incomplete despite large depth.

This receptor was obtained from a man between 18 and 29 years old in good health. The chain joins TRBV27 to TRBJ2-1; no definite D call. Sequenced: naive CD8+ T cells sorted from blood. CDR3 loop: CASSLMHEQFF. As DNA, the CDR3 is TGTGCCAGCAGTTTAATGCATGAGCAGTTCTTC.